The clone carrying this T cell receptor (beta chain) was counted only a few times. Germline V CDR1 and CDR2: LGHDT, YNNKEL (reference sequence). This CDR3 is 11 amino acids long. This sample is drawn from a study of HIV-infected patients and healthy controls. Each CDR3 protein is one row after TCRdb ran MiXCR on the 5' RACE reads. The table has tens of thousands of distinct CDR3 sequences, roughly 21% seen once. The specimen was CD4+ T cells from blood. This chain links TRBV3-1 with TRBJ1-2; tentative D call: TRBD1 (5 bases). This TCR came from a human donor in good health. The CDR3 region is CATTRGYGYTF. CDR3 sequence (DNA): TGTGCTACTACGAGGGGCTATGGCTACACCTTC.